Shown below are 17 T cell receptor beta chains from a single sample sequenced in a study of blood T cell repertoires in COVID-19. Profiling relied on immunoSEQ multiplex PCR, and the TCRdb table lists in-frame clones only, not all of them. The sample includes around 230,000 clones, roughly 84% seen only once; the top ten take approximately 2.4%. Sequenced input: peripheral blood. Every receptor here comes from a middle-aged man who had recovered from COVID-19.

The chain employs TRBV9 and TRBJ1-2; D is perhaps TRBD1 (6 bases). This CDR3 has 15 amino acids. Per germline, CDR1 SGDLS and CDR2 YYNGEE. Deletions cut 0 bases from V and 0 bases from J, with 9 bases between. This CDR3 is CASSVGGGSNYGYTF. The CDR3 DNA reads as TGTGCCAGCAGCGTAGGCGGGGGCTCTAACTATGGCTACACCTTC.

CDR3 loop: CASSRDHNEKLFF. For the CDR3, the DNA is TGTGCCAGCAGTCGCGATCATAATGAAAAACTGTTTTTT. The chain uses TRBV2 and TRBJ1-4; D is ambiguous. Trimming cost V 5 bases and J 4 bases, with 8 bases left between them. This CDR3 spans 13 amino acids. Germline CDR1 reads SNHLY; CDR2 reads FYNNEI.

The chain links TRBV19 to TRBJ2-3; TRBD2 matches 10 bases. The CDR3 is made up of 13 amino acids. Trimming cost V 7 bases and J 5 bases; bases outside gene matches: 3. Germline V lookup: CDR1 LNHDA, CDR2 SQIVND (reference sequence). Here the CDR3 reads CASTTSGRDTQYF. CDR3 DNA: TGTGCCAGTACGACTAGCGGGCGAGATACGCAGTATTTT.

Concerning this clone: At the DNA level, this CDR3 is encoded by other sequences in the same sample as well. The chain recombines TRBV12-3 or TRBV12-4 with TRBJ1-1, with D maybe TRBD1 (5 bases). The CDR3 spans 13 residues. Trimming took off 3 bases at V and 1 base at J, with 6 bases between the two ends. The CDR3 loop reads CASSFRGNTEAFF. CDR3 nucleotide sequence: TGTGCCAGCAGTTTTAGGGGGAACACTGAAGCTTTCTTT.

The chain has TRBV19 and TRBJ1-1, with D hard to call. The CDR3 sequence is 14 residues long. The V gene's germline CDR1 is LNHDA and CDR2 SQIVND (reference sequence). Trimming stripped 4 bases from V and 0 bases from J, with 9 bases between. Written as DNA, the CDR3 is TGTGCCAGTAGTACTACTCCTATGAACACTGAAGCTTTCTTT. As protein: CASSTTPMNTEAFF.

This clone was counted between two and nine times. The chain employs TRBV27 and TRBJ2-7; D is uncertain. This CDR3 has 13 residues. Germline V CDR1 and CDR2: MNHEY, SMNVEV (reference sequence). The ends were cut back, 5 bases at V and 2 bases at J, with 10 bases in the middle. The CDR3 region has the DNA TGTGCCAGCAGTGTGTCCCGGGCCTACGAGCAGTACTTC. The encoded protein is CASSVSRAYEQYF.

The CDR3 reads CASSRSTDTQYF. DNA for the CDR3: TGTGCCAGCAGCCGGAGCACAGATACGCAGTATTTT. This chain connects TRBV2 to TRBJ2-3; D remains ambiguous. Per germline, CDR1 SNHLY and CDR2 FYNNEI. The germline V and J ends were trimmed by 6 bases and 0 bases, with 4 bases remaining between them. This CDR3 spans 12 amino acids.

The chain uses TRBV5-1 and TRBJ2-5; D call uncertain. From germline, CDR1 is SGHRS and CDR2 YFSETQ. Trimming cost V 0 bases and J 1 base, with 4 bases left between them. CDR3 size: 13 residues. The CDR3 DNA reads TGCGCCAGCAGCTTGGTTATCCAAGAGACCCAGTACTTC. The encoded protein is CASSLVIQETQYF.

The chain couples TRBV7-8 to TRBJ2-5, with 13 bases lining up with TRBD2. The V gene's germline CDR1 is SGHVS and CDR2 FQNEAQ. The CDR3 contains 18 residues. V shed 1 base and J 4 bases; nucleotides not matched to a gene: 9. The CDR3 DNA is TGTGCCAGCAGCTTAGGGACTAGCGGGAGCAGTAGGGGAGAGACCCAGTACTTC. This sequence encodes CASSLGTSGSSRGETQYF.

In nucleotides, the CDR3 is TGCGCCAGCAGCGACCCGGGAACAGGGGCGGGGTACACCTTC. Translated, it gives CASSDPGTGAGYTF. The chain recombines TRBV5-1 with TRBJ1-2, with 7 nucleotides matching TRBD1. This CDR3 is 14 amino acids long. Germline-derived CDR1 and CDR2 are SGHRS and YFSETQ. Trimming took 4 bases from V and 11 from J; bases not matched to a gene: 14.

CDR3: CASSLGRGRNTIYF. CDR3 in DNA: TGTGCCAGCAGCTTAGGTCGAGGGAGAAACACCATATATTTT. The rearrangement uses TRBV7-2 and TRBJ1-3; D uncertain. The CDR3 loop spans 14 amino acids. The V end was cut by 1 base, the J end by 5 bases, with 9 bases between. Germline values: CDR1 SGHTA, CDR2 FQGNSA.

This clone was detected only a few times. Here the CDR3 DNA reads TGTGCCAGCAGTTACTCGCTAGCCACAGATACGCAGTATTTT. Protein product: CASSYSLATDTQYF. This chain uses TRBV6-2 or TRBV6-3 with TRBJ2-3, with D possibly TRBD2 on 5 matching bases. Germline CDR1 and CDR2: MNHEY and SVGEGT. The length of the CDR3 is 14 residues. Trimming took off 0 bases at V and 2 bases at J, with 6 bases between the two ends.

This clone was detected once. V and J are TRBV7-2 and TRBJ2-7; D unclear. Germline CDR1 and CDR2: SGHTA and FQGNSA. The germline V and J ends were trimmed by 5 bases and 3 bases, with 14 bases remaining between them. The CDR3 spans 14 residues. The CDR3 sequence: CASSPLEVYYEQYF. The CDR3 region has the DNA TGTGCCAGCAGCCCCCTAGAGGTTTACTACGAGCAGTACTTC.

The chain has TRBV2 and TRBJ1-1; 7 nucleotides match TRBD1. V gave up 6 bases and J gave up 6 bases; unmatched junction bases: 4. CDR1 SNHLY and CDR2 FYNNEI come from the germline V gene. The CDR3 runs to 12 residues. The CDR3 loop reads CASRSRGPEAFF. DNA for the CDR3: TGTGCCAGCAGGTCGAGGGGGCCTGAAGCTTTCTTT.

This chain connects TRBV4-3 to TRBJ2-7; 8 nucleotides align to TRBD1. J lost 1 base, V lost 4 bases, and 6 bases had no gene match. Looked up from germline, CDR1 is LGHNA and CDR2 is YSLEER. The CDR3 has 15 residues. CDR3 in DNA: TGCGCCAGCAGCCTATATAGGGACAGGTCCTACGAGCAGTACTTC. Protein: CASSLYRDRSYEQYF.

This rearrangement joins TRBV7-2 to TRBJ2-7; tentative D call: TRBD2 (5 bases). The CDR3 runs to 15 residues. Germline lookup yields CDR1 SGHTA and CDR2 FQGNSA. V lost 0 bases, J lost 7 bases, and 16 bases lay in between. The CDR3 DNA sequence: TGTGCCAGCAGCTTAGCCCCGGACTCGCGGTGGGAGCAGTACTTC. It codes for CASSLAPDSRWEQYF.

This clone was found once. The chain joins TRBV5-4 to TRBJ2-7; 7 nucleotides agree with TRBD2. The CDR3 has 15 residues. Per the germline V gene, CDR1 is SGHNT and CDR2 is YYREEE (reference sequence). Trimming cost V 0 bases and J 1 base; bases outside gene matches: 4. CDR3 in amino acids: CASSLAGGRSYEQYF. The CDR3 DNA follows: TGTGCCAGCAGCTTGGCCGGCGGGAGATCCTACGAGCAGTACTTC.